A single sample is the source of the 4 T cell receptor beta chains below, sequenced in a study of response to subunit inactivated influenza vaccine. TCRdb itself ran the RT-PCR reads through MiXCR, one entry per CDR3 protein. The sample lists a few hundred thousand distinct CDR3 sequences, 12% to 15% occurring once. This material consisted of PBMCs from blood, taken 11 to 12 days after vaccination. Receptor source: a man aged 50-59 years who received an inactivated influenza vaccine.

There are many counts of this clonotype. This CDR3 is CSVGRNTEAFF. The CDR3 nucleotides read TGCAGCGTTGGAAGGAACACTGAAGCTTTCTTT. The chain employs TRBV29-1 and TRBJ1-1; D remains ambiguous. The V gene lost 4 bases and the J gene lost 1 base, with 4 bases spanning the gap. This CDR3 spans 11 amino acids. Germline V gives CDR1 SQVTM, CDR2 ANQGSEA.

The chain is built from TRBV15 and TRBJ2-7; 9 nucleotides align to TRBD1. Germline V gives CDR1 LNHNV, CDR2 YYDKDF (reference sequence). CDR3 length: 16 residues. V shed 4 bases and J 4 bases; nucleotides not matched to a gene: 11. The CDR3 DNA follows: TGTGCCACCAGCAAAGGGACAGGGAGGTCAGGGTACGAGCAGTACTTC. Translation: CATSKGTGRSGYEQYF.

CDR3 in amino acids: CASSLAFLTGNTVSYEQYF. CDR3 DNA: TGTGCCAGCAGCTTAGCGTTTTTGACAGGGAATACGGTGTCCTACGAGCAGTACTTC. The genes are TRBV11-1 and TRBJ2-7; 7 bases agree with TRBD1. Looked up from germline, CDR1 is SGHAT and CDR2 is FQDESV (reference sequence). V shed 0 bases, J shed 1 base, and the junction held 15 bases outside the gene matches. This CDR3 is built from 19 residues.

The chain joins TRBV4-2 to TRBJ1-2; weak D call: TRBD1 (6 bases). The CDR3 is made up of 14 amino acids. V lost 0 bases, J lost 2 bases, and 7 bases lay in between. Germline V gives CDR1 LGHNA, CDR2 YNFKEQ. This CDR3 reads CASSQDTGNYGYTF. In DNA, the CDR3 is TGTGCCAGCAGCCAAGATACAGGGAACTATGGCTACACCTTC.